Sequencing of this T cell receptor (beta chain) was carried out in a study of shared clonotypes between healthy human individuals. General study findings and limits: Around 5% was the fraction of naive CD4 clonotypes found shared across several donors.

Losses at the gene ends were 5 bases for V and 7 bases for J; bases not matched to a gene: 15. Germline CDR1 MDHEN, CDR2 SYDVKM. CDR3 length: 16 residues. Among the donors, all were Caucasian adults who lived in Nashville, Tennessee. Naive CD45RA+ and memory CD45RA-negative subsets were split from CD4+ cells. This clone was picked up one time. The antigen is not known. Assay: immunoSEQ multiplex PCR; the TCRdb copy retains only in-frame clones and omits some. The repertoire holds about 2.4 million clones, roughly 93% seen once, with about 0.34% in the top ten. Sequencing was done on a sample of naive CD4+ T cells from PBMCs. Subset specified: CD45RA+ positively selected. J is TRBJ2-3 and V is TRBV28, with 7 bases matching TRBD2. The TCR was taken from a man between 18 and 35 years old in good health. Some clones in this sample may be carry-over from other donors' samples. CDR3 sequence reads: CASSPLRSGRWNTQYF. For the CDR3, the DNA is TGTGCCAGCAGTCCGCTTAGGTCCGGGAGGTGGAATACGCAGTATTTT.